These 20 T cell receptor beta chains share one sample of origin, sequenced in a study of cytomegalovirus exposure and HLA in healthy donors. 13 Jbeta primers and 60 Vbeta primers were used for the PCR. Method: immunoSEQ multiplex PCR; TCRdb's copy keeps in-frame clones and lacks some. The table has about 200,000 clones, about four fifths seen once. The sample taken for sequencing was PBMCs. Receptors originate from a woman aged 18 to 35 in good health and CMV-seronegative.

This clone has more than one count but fewer than ten. This may be a read error, as it is one base from a much larger clone. The chain has TRBV2 and TRBJ1-5; D call uncertain. Germline V gives CDR1 SNHLY, CDR2 FYNNEI. V lost 2 bases and J lost 0, with 8 bases in between. The CDR3 consists of 15 residues. The CDR3 loop is CASSEPGNSNQPQHF. DNA for the CDR3: TGTGCCAGCAGTGAACCGGGGAATAGCAATCAGCCCCAGCATTTT.

The chain employs TRBV30 and TRBJ2-5; a weak D match, TRBD2 (6 bases). Trimming took 2 bases from V and 7 from J, leaving 20 bases between them. The germline V gene encodes CDR1 GTSNPN and CDR2 SVGIG (reference sequence). The CDR3 has 15 amino acids. CDR3 loop: CAWSMSGSLEGTQYF. The CDR3 DNA reads TGTGCCTGGAGTATGAGCGGGTCCCTCGAGGGGACCCAGTACTTC.

This clone was detected only once. Here the CDR3 reads CAWSVAGQGNGYTF. CDR3 bases: TGTGCCTGGAGTGTGGCAGGACAAGGGAATGGCTACACCTTC. The chain uses TRBV30 and TRBJ1-2; TRBD1 is a possible D gene (5 bases). CDR1 and CDR2 from the germline V gene are GTSNPN and SVGIG (reference sequence). With 0 bases removed from V and 6 bases from J, the gap between germline ends came to 14 bases. This CDR3 spans 14 amino acids. The full variable domain, rest sourced from reference TRBV30 and TRBJ1-2, is SQTIHQWPATLVQPVGSPLSLECTVEGTSNPNLYWYRQAAGRGLQLLFYSVGIGQISSEVPQNLSASRPQDRQFILSSKKLLLSDSGFYLCAWSVAGQGNGYTFGSGTRLTVV.

This chain connects TRBV27 to TRBJ2-7, with TRBD1 as a possible D gene (6 bases). The CDR3 loop spans 16 amino acids. V gave up 6 bases and J gave up 0 bases, with 18 bases separating them. Looked up from germline, CDR1 is MNHEY and CDR2 is SMNVEV (reference sequence). The CDR3 sequence: CASSPSLGTNSYEQYF. The CDR3 bases are TGTGCCAGCAGCCCCTCCTTGGGGACAAACTCCTACGAGCAGTACTTC.

The V call is TRBV29-1, the J call TRBJ2-2, with 10 bases aligning to TRBD1. The germline V gene has CDR1 SQVTM and CDR2 ANQGSEA. This CDR3 spans 15 amino acids. The ends lost 0 bases at V and 6 bases at J; junction bases unmatched: 4. The CDR3: CSVEDPDRGAGELFF. CDR3 nucleotides: TGCAGCGTTGAAGATCCGGACAGGGGGGCCGGGGAGCTGTTTTTT.

This clone appeared a few times. The genes are TRBV6-6 and TRBJ2-7, with TRBD2 matching over 9 bases. J was trimmed by 7 bases and V by 5 bases; bases with no gene match: 6. The CDR3 totals 13 residues. The germline gives CDR1 MNHNY, CDR2 SVGAGI (reference sequence). This CDR3 is CASSRLAGVEQYV. For the CDR3, the DNA is TGTGCCAGCAGTCGTTTAGCGGGAGTAGAGCAGTACGTC.

This sequence joins TRBV19 and TRBJ2-1, with TRBD2 matching over 14 bases. With V trimmed by 5 bases and J by 0 bases, 9 bases remained unmatched. Per germline, CDR1 LNHDA and CDR2 SQIVND (reference sequence). The CDR3 length is 19 residues. CDR3 in amino acids: CASSGTSGTSGGSYNEQFF. CDR3 in DNA: TGTGCCAGTAGTGGGACCTCCGGGACTAGCGGGGGCTCCTACAATGAGCAGTTCTTC.

V is TRBV9 and J is TRBJ1-4, with a tentative D call TRBD1 (5 bases). Germline V gene data show CDR1 as SGDLS and CDR2 as YYNGEE. This CDR3 has 15 amino acids. V lost 0 bases and J 11 bases, leaving 17 bases between the germline ends. The CDR3, as DNA: TGTGCCAGCAGCGTAGGATCTGGTTTGGGGGGGAAACTGTTTTTT. Its translation: CASSVGSGLGGKLFF.

J is TRBJ1-1 and V is TRBV19; D not certain. The CDR3 covers 17 residues. Germline CDR1 is LNHDA and CDR2 is SQIVND (reference sequence). V was shortened by 1 base and J by 0 bases, with 15 bases between the two germline ends. The CDR3 loop reads CASSIAPPRLMNTEAFF. DNA of the CDR3: TGTGCCAGTAGTATAGCCCCTCCTAGGTTAATGAACACTGAAGCTTTCTTT.

This clone was seen just once. The chain couples TRBV19 to TRBJ1-4, with 9 positions matching TRBD1. In germline, CDR1 is LNHDA, CDR2 SQIVND (reference sequence). V lost 6 bases, J lost 1 base, and 3 bases stayed unmatched. CDR3 size: 15 residues. The CDR3 is CASSRDRVTNEKLFF. CDR3 coding DNA: TGTGCCAGTAGCCGGGACAGGGTAACTAATGAAAAACTGTTTTTT. Combining the CDR3 with reference TRBV19 and TRBJ1-4 gives the whole variable domain DGGITQSPKYLFRKEGQNVTLSCEQNLNHDAMYWYRQDPGQGLRLIYYSQIVNDFQKGDIAEGYSVSREKKESFPLTVTSAQKNPTAFYLCASSRDRVTNEKLFFGSGTQLSVL.

CDR3 sequence (DNA): TGTGCCAGCAGCGTAGTTTCGGGTAACCCTGCCACCGGGGAGCTGTTTTTT. Translation gives CASSVVSGNPATGELFF. This chain joins TRBV9 and TRBJ2-2; D unclear. This CDR3 has 17 residues. CDR1 and CDR2 from the germline V gene are SGDLS and YYNGEE. V was clipped by 0 bases and J by 4 bases, with 16 bases between them.

The sample holds a few counts of this clone. The chain has TRBV6-5 and TRBJ1-1; D possibly corresponds to TRBD1 (6 bases). The V and J ends lost 0 bases and 5 bases respectively, with 16 bases between them. CDR3 length: 16 residues. Germline V gene data show CDR1 as MNHEY and CDR2 as SVGAGI. The CDR3, as DNA: TGTGCCAGCAGTTACTCAGGGGGGGTGGGAAGGACTGAAGCTTTCTTT. Its translation: CASSYSGGVGRTEAFF.

The genes are TRBV11-3 and TRBJ2-3; 9 bases align to TRBD2. This CDR3 region has 16 residues. The V and J ends lost 5 bases and 5 bases, in that order; junction bases with no gene match: 11. CDR1 is SGHNT, CDR2 YENEEA, per germline. This chain's CDR3 is CASSAPGLAGRDTQYF. DNA of the CDR3: TGTGCCAGCAGCGCTCCGGGACTAGCAGGTAGAGATACGCAGTATTTT.

This clone was seen a few times. This chain links TRBV5-6 with TRBJ1-1, with 7 bases matching TRBD1. Germline trimming cut 4 bases from V and 3 bases from J; bases unmatched to any gene: 6. The germline CDR1 and CDR2 sequences are SGHDT and YYEEEE. The CDR3 covers 14 residues. Written as DNA, the CDR3 is TGTGCCAGCAGCCCCAGGGACAGTGACACTGAAGCTTTCTTT. It is translated as CASSPRDSDTEAFF.

The table lists this clone with a few counts. The rearrangement uses TRBV6-1 and TRBJ1-1, with D unresolved. This CDR3 region has 13 residues. The V and J ends lost 11 bases and 11 bases respectively, with 24 bases between them. Germline assignment: CDR1 MNHNS and CDR2 SASEGT. CDR3 DNA: TGTGCCTCTCTTTGGCCCTCCCCCGGGGTGGCTTTCTTT. It translates to CASLWPSPGVAFF.

This chain connects TRBV7-8 to TRBJ1-2; D is uncertain. Germline lookup yields CDR1 SGHVS and CDR2 FQNEAQ. This CDR3 spans 12 amino acids. V was pared by 2 bases and J by 3 bases, with 4 bases between. DNA of the CDR3: TGTGCCAGCAGCTTATTCGACTATGGCTACACCTTC. It encodes CASSLFDYGYTF.

This chain connects TRBV5-1 to TRBJ2-5; D possibly corresponds to TRBD1 (6 bases). The germline V gene encodes CDR1 SGHRS and CDR2 YFSETQ. This CDR3 contains 14 residues. The V and J ends lost 0 bases and 4 bases respectively, with 10 bases between them. CDR3 nucleotide sequence: TGCGCCAGCAGCTTGGCACAGGGTCGAGAGACCCAGTACTTC. Its translation: CASSLAQGRETQYF.

This clone was seen only a few times. The chain uses TRBV7-9 and TRBJ1-1; D not certain. CDR3 length: 12 residues. The germline V gene encodes CDR1 SEHNR and CDR2 FQNEAQ (reference sequence). The V end lost 7 bases, the J end lost 7 bases, and 13 bases lay between the germline ends. The CDR3 sequence is CASNSRRSEAFF. Written as DNA, the CDR3 is TGTGCCAGCAATTCCCGGCGGAGTGAAGCTTTCTTT. The complete variable domain, with remaining parts taken from reference TRBV7-9 and TRBJ1-1, reads DTGVSQNPRHKITKRGQNVTFRCDPISEHNRLYWYRQTLGQGPEFLTYFQNEAQLEKSRLLSDRFSAERPKGSFSTLEIQRTEQGDSAMYLCASNSRRSEAFFGQGTRLTVV.

This sequence joins TRBV6-5 and TRBJ2-7; 13 bases fit TRBD2. With 6 bases clipped from V and 5 bases from J, the junction kept 7 bases outside the gene matches. This CDR3 comprises 15 residues. Per germline, CDR1 MNHEY and CDR2 SVGAGI. CDR3 DNA sequence: TGTGCCAGCAGATGGACTAGCGGGAGAGGGGACGAGCAGTACTTC. Residues: CASRWTSGRGDEQYF.

The CDR3: CASSPGPGQSYEQYF. CDR3 nucleotides: TGCGCCAGCAGCCCCGGTCCGGGACAGTCCTACGAGCAGTACTTC. The chain couples TRBV5-1 to TRBJ2-7, with 7 bases fitting TRBD1. The CDR3 totals 15 residues. V lost 4 bases to trimming and J lost 1 base; unmatched junction nucleotides: 8. Germline V gene data show CDR1 as SGHRS and CDR2 as YFSETQ.